The present T cell receptor (beta chain) was sequenced within a study of T cell responses to AZD1222 COVID-19 vaccine. The V gene's germline CDR1 is LNHDA and CDR2 SQIVND (reference sequence). The CDR3 loop spans 13 amino acids. V gave up 1 base and J gave up 11 bases, with 12 bases separating them. Only in-frame clones appear in the TCRdb table, and some are missing; sequencing was by immunoSEQ multiplex PCR. The sample has roughly 130,000 clones, roughly 90% seen once. As to this clone: Its antigen is undetermined.

The study, taken as a whole, reports: Close to half of spike-specific TCRs reportedly recognize unmutated variant regions. The donors showed a predominance of white British ancestry and of females, with possible underestimation of clonal diversity. An increase in Spike-specific TCR breadth and depth was observed after two AZD1222 doses.

This clonotype was obtained from an adult in good health. The chain couples TRBV19 to TRBJ1-5; no definite D call. Sample: peripheral blood, taken on day 0 of AZD1222 vaccination. The CDR3 nucleotides read TGTGCCAGTAGTATAGGGGGTGGCGGGGCCCAGCATTTT. Its translation: CASSIGGGGAQHF.